The rows below give T cell receptor beta chains drawn from one sample of a study of long-term antiretroviral therapy in people with HIV. Data came from immunoSEQ multiplex PCR; TCRdb stores just in-frame clones and leaves some out. The data contain approximately 35,000 clones, nearly 95% of them singletons. The sequenced sample was unsorted PBMCs, obtained around 5 years after starting antiretroviral therapy. Receptor source: a woman aged 50 to 65 with HIV. The CDR3 runs from the conserved cysteine through the conserved F or W. A D gene is named only where the DNA matches it firmly. Clone size is shown for a subset of rows, as once, few, many or a class of expanded clone.

15	TRBD1	TRBV5-1	.	TRBJ1-1	TGCGCCAGCAGCTGGACGGACAGGGAGGAGGGTGAAGCTTTCTTT	CASSWTDREEGEAFF
15	.	TRBV30	.	TRBJ2-1	TGTGCCTGGAGTGCCACTTTGGGACCGGTGAATGAGCAGTTCTTC	CAWSATLGPVNEQFF
14	TRBD2	TRBV5-1	.	TRBJ2-7	TGCGCCAGCAGCGCTAGCGGAAGCTCCTACGAGCAGTACTTC	CASSASGSSYEQYF
14	TRBD1	TRBV23-1	.	TRBJ1-6	TGCGCCAGTACGCACGGGACAGCCCTAGGACCCCTCCACTTT	CASTHGTALGPLHF
15	.	TRBV9	.	TRBJ1-6	TGTGCCAGCAGCGTGGACGGAGGGGGGATATCACCCCTCCACTTT	CASSVDGGGISPLHF
15	.	TRBV11-2	once	TRBJ1-1	TGTGCCAGCAGCCCCCAAGGTTGGGGGCACACTGAAGCTTTCTTT	CASSPQGWGHTEAFF
14	.	TRBV9	.	TRBJ2-5	TGTGCCAGCAGCGTAGCCACAGCCGAAGAGACCCAGTACTTC	CASSVATAEETQYF
13	TRBD1	TRBV5-8	once	TRBJ2-1	TGTGCCAGCAGGTGGACAGGGGGCAATGAGCAGTTCTTC	CASRWTGGNEQFF
12	.	TRBV7-6	.	TRBJ2-3	TGTGCCAGCAGCAGCGTCACAGATACGCAGTATTTT	CASSSVTDTQYF
18	TRBD2	TRBV7-9	.	TRBJ2-1	TGTGCCAGCAGCTTAGCGGTCACGGAGCGGGGGCATATCAATGAGCAGTTCTTC	CASSLAVTERGHINEQFF
11	.	TRBV30	.	TRBJ2-7	TGTGCCTGGAGTCCCGGTAGCGAGCAGTACTTC	CAWSPGSEQYF
18	.	TRBV18	.	TRBJ1-3	TGTGCCAGCTCACCCATCCTCCGGGATGTTACCTCTGGAAACACCATATATTTT	CASSPILRDVTSGNTIYF
18	TRBD1	TRBV27	once	TRBJ2-3	TGTGCCAGCAGTTTAAGACCTCTCAGGGGGCGCCCCACAGATACGCAGTATTTT	CASSLRPLRGRPTDTQYF
16	TRBD2	TRBV7-9	.	TRBJ2-2	TGTGCCAGCAGCCAAGGGGGACTAGCTGTTCCCGGGGAGCTGTTTTTT	CASSQGGLAVPGELFF
11	.	TRBV7-6	.	TRBJ2-5	TGTGCCAGCGCCTTAGGGGAGACCCAGTACTTC	CASALGETQYF
15	.	TRBV9	.	TRBJ1-1	TGTGCCAGCAGCCCCGTGACGGGCAGATACACTGAAGCTTTCTTT	CASSPVTGRYTEAFF
14	.	TRBV27	.	TRBJ1-1	TGTGCCAGCAGTTTCGGGGATCAGAACACTGAAGCTTTCTTT	CASSFGDQNTEAFF
13	.	TRBV5-6	.	TRBJ1-2	TGTGCCAGCAGCCCCGGACGGGACTATGGCTACACCTTC	CASSPGRDYGYTF
16	TRBD2	TRBV7-9	.	TRBJ2-3	TGTGCCAGCAGCTTAGTAGCGGGGGGCCAGGGGGATACGCAGTATTTT	CASSLVAGGQGDTQYF
13	.	TRBV7-2	.	TRBJ1-1	TGTGCCAGCAGCGACGCGTGGGGAGGGGAAGCTTTCTTT	CASSDAWGGEAFF
12	.	TRBV2	.	TRBJ2-2	TGTGCCAGCATGAGGGGTTCCGGGGAGCTGTTTTTT	CASMRGSGELFF
16	TRBD1	TRBV9	once	TRBJ2-1	TGTGCCAGCAGTCTTAATACAGGGGGCGTTAACAATGAGCAGTTCTTC	CASSLNTGGVNNEQFF
14	.	TRBV7-8	once	TRBJ1-5	TGTGCCAGCAGCGACGGGACGCCGAATCAGCCCCAGCATTTT	CASSDGTPNQPQHF
11	.	TRBV6-5	.	TRBJ1-3	TGTGCCAGCACCTACGGAAACACCATATATTTT	CASTYGNTIYF
16	.	TRBV11-2	.	TRBJ1-1	TGTGCCAGCAGCTTAGTGTCGGCAGGGGTGGGCACTGAAGCTTTCTTT	CASSLVSAGVGTEAFF
13	.	TRBV29-1	.	TRBJ1-1	TGCAGCGTTGGGGTTTGGCCGAACACTGAAGCTTTCTTT	CSVGVWPNTEAFF
14	TRBD2	TRBV10-1	once	TRBJ2-1	TGCGCCAGCAGCGCCGGGGGGGCGATCGGTGAGCAGTTCTTC	CASSAGGAIGEQFF
14	.	TRBV30	large	TRBJ1-1	TGTGCCTGGATCGGGGCTGTCTCGAACACTGAAGCTTTCTTT	CAWIGAVSNTEAFF
15	TRBD2	TRBV7-3	.	TRBJ2-2	TGTGCCAGCAGCTACGTAGCGGGTGGCACCGGGGAGCTGTTTTTT	CASSYVAGGTGELFF
15	TRBD2	TRBV4-2	few	TRBJ2-3	TGTGCCAGCAGTCTGAAAGCGGGGGGGCAAGATACGCAGTATTTT	CASSLKAGGQDTQYF
19	TRBD2	TRBV7-2	.	TRBJ2-5	TGTGCCAGCAGCCTTTGGTGGACTAGCGGGGGGGCCCTGGGAGAGACCCAGTACTTC	CASSLWWTSGGALGETQYF
15	.	TRBV27	.	TRBJ1-3	TGTGCCAGCAGTCCCCGATTTAGCTCTGGAAACACCATATATTTT	CASSPRFSSGNTIYF
13	.	TRBV2	.	TRBJ1-2	TGTGCCAGCACCGCTCGGTATGAATATGGCTACACCTTC	CASTARYEYGYTF
14	TRBD1	TRBV30	.	TRBJ1-6	TGTGCCTGGGGTGTGGGACAGGGTGGTTCACCCCTCCACTTT	CAWGVGQGGSPLHF
14	TRBD1	TRBV11-1	.	TRBJ1-2	TGTGCCAGCAGCGCAGGACAGGGGACCTATGGCTACACCTTC	CASSAGQGTYGYTF
16	.	TRBV5-4	.	TRBJ2-3	TGTGCCAGCAGCTTGGGGGGATTAGCGATGTCGGATACGCAGTATTTT	CASSLGGLAMSDTQYF
17	TRBD1	TRBV7-9	.	TRBJ2-2	TGTGCCAGCAGCTTAGGGTCGGGGACAGCGAACACCGGGGAGCTGTTTTTT	CASSLGSGTANTGELFF
14	TRBD1	TRBV25-1	.	TRBJ1-1	TGTGCCAGCGTAACCGGGACAGGGGCCACTGAAGCTTTCTTT	CASVTGTGATEAFF
13	.	TRBV7-9	.	TRBJ1-1	TGTGCCAGCAGCCGCGATATGAACACTGAAGCTTTCTTT	CASSRDMNTEAFF
15	.	TRBV29-1	.	TRBJ1-2	TGCAGCGTTGAAGATCAGTTGGGCCCCACGGGTGGCTACACCTTC	CSVEDQLGPTGGYTF
14	TRBD1	TRBV6-6	.	TRBJ1-4	TGTGCCAGCAGTTGGGACAGGGTAGGAGAAAAACTGTTTTTT	CASSWDRVGEKLFF
15	.	TRBV5-1	.	TRBJ1-4	TGCGCCAGCAGCTTGAGTGACAGAACTAATGAAAAACTGTTTTTT	CASSLSDRTNEKLFF
15	.	TRBV21-1	.	TRBJ2-1	TGTGCCAGCAGCAAGGACAGCCAGACCTACAATGAGCAGTTCTTC	CASSKDSQTYNEQFF
15	TRBD1	TRBV25-1	.	TRBJ2-7	TGTGCCAGCAGTGAAACCGGGACAGGGATCTACGAGCAGTACTTC	CASSETGTGIYEQYF
13	TRBD2	TRBV30	.	TRBJ2-5	TGTGCCTGGAGTCAGACTAGCAGGGAGACCCAGTACTTC	CAWSQTSRETQYF
15	TRBD1	TRBV11-2	.	TRBJ1-1	TGTGCCAGCAGCTTAGGAGGGGGCCTGAACACTGAAGCTTTCTTT	CASSLGGGLNTEAFF
13	.	TRBV5-4	once	TRBJ2-7	TGTGCCAGCAGCTTGGGGTACTCCTACGAGCAGTACTTC	CASSLGYSYEQYF
14	.	TRBV7-9	.	TRBJ2-5	TGTGCCAGCAGCTCCTCGGGCGCACCCGGATCGCAGTACTTC	CASSSSGAPGSQYF
13	TRBD2	TRBV18	once	TRBJ2-5	TGTGCCAGTTCTAGCGGGGCACAAGAGACCCAGTACTTC	CASSSGAQETQYF
16	.	TRBV5-6	.	TRBJ2-7	TGTGCCAGCAGCTTGGCAGGCAGAAAAAGCTCCTACGAGCAGTACTTC	CASSLAGRKSSYEQYF
14	.	TRBV18	.	TRBJ2-3	TGTGCCAGCTCATTTCTGGGAAGCACAGATACGCAGTATTTT	CASSFLGSTDTQYF
15	TRBD2	TRBV6-5	.	TRBJ2-1	TGTGCCAGCAGATCTCCGGGACTAGGGGCGAATGAGCAGTTCTTC	CASRSPGLGANEQFF
15	.	TRBV28	.	TRBJ1-1	TGTGCCAGCAGTTTAGGCGGGTTGGGGAACACTGAAGCTTTCTTT	CASSLGGLGNTEAFF